This T cell receptor beta chain was identified during a study of T cell responses to AZD1222 COVID-19 vaccine. The CDR3 covers 16 residues. With 5 bases clipped from V and 4 bases from J, the junction kept 10 bases outside the gene matches. Germline-derived CDR1 and CDR2 are SGHAT and FQDESV (reference sequence). Study results and caveats: Reportedly, nearly half of unique spike TCRs recognized epitopes outside B.1.351/B.1.1.7 mutations. All repertoire sampling was performed exclusively after the peak T cell response.

This clone was observed a single time. What it recognizes is unknown. Profiling relied on immunoSEQ multiplex PCR, and the TCRdb table lists in-frame clones only, not all of them. The repertoire holds under 55,000 clones, with around four fifths as singletons. The chain combines TRBV11-1 with TRBJ2-1, with 8 bases matching TRBD2. Sequencing used peripheral blood, obtained on day 0 of AZD1222 vaccination. The origin of this receptor is an adult in good health. CDR3 sequence reads: CASSRNIAGPYNEQFF. The CDR3 DNA reads TGTGCCAGCAGCCGAAATATAGCGGGGCCTTACAATGAGCAGTTCTTC.